This is a list of T cell receptor beta chains from one sample in a study of neurological immune-mediated disorders. TCRdb independently ran MiXCR on the 5' RACE reads; one entry per CDR3 protein. The sample shows roughly 48,000 distinct CDR3 sequences, around 13% of them seen only once. Sequencing was done on a sample of PBMCs. The receptor set was obtained from a male donor with HTLV-1-associated myelopathy (HAM/TSP). Each CDR3 is given with its conserved first and last residue. D genes are given only for firm matches. Expanded clones are given a class, and other clones once, few, many or no size at all.

D,J,V,size,CDR3,DNA
NA,TRBJ1-6,TRBV10-3,many,CATRPGTQGSPLHF,TGTGCCACCCGACCGGGAACCCAGGGTTCACCCCTCCACTTT
NA,TRBJ2-3,TRBV7-3,many,CASSFGVGFADTQYF,TGTGCCAGCAGCTTCGGAGTAGGCTTCGCAGATACGCAGTATTTT
TRBD1,TRBJ2-2,TRBV7-7,many,CASSLGTGDTGELFF,TGTGCCAGCAGCTTGGGGACAGGGGATACCGGGGAGCTGTTTTTT
NA,TRBJ2-2,TRBV4-3,many,CASSQDWGSHTGELFF,TGCGCCAGCAGCCAAGATTGGGGCAGCCACACCGGGGAGCTGTTTTTT
NA,TRBJ2-3,TRBV5-1,many,CASSLGDFPTATDTQYF,TGCGCCAGCAGCTTGGGGGACTTCCCCACCGCCACAGATACGCAGTATTTT
NA,TRBJ2-2,TRBV5-1,many,CASRLDGNTGELFF,TGCGCCAGCAGGCTGGACGGGAACACCGGGGAGCTGTTTTTT
TRBD2,TRBJ2-3,TRBV9,many,CASSVDRGGGVDTQYF,TGTGCCAGCAGCGTAGACCGGGGGGGCGGAGTAGATACGCAGTATTTT
NA,TRBJ1-2,TRBV5-1,many,CASSPRGGDYGYTF,TGCGCCAGCAGCCCCCGAGGGGGGGACTATGGCTACACCTTC
NA,TRBJ2-5,TRBV6-6,many,CASSFGTRETQYF,TGTGCCAGCAGTTTTGGAACGAGGGAGACCCAGTACTTC
TRBD1,TRBJ1-2,TRBV29-1,many,CSVTTGYGYTF,TGCAGCGTAACGACAGGGTATGGCTACACCTTC
NA,TRBJ2-5,TRBV5-1,NA,CANSYKETQYF,TGCGCCAACAGCTACAAAGAGACCCAGTACTTC
TRBD1,TRBJ2-7,TRBV20-1,many,CSANRGEAYEQYF,TGCAGTGCCAACAGGGGGGAGGCCTACGAGCAGTACTTC
NA,TRBJ2-5,TRBV5-6,many,CASSLAMKEETQYF,TGTGCCAGCAGCTTGGCCATGAAGGAAGAGACCCAGTACTTC
NA,TRBJ2-7,TRBV7-2,many,CASSLESSGAIHEQYF,TGTGCCAGCAGCTTAGAAAGTAGCGGCGCTATTCACGAGCAGTACTTC
NA,TRBJ1-2,TRBV20-1,many,CSASYLGGGANGYTF,TGCAGTGCTTCTTACCTGGGCGGGGGGGCTAATGGCTACACCTTC
TRBD1,TRBJ1-4,TRBV5-1,many,CASSLVEQGNEKLFF,TGCGCCAGCAGCTTGGTTGAACAGGGGAATGAAAAACTGTTTTTT